The present TCR beta chain was sequenced within a study of T cell responses to AZD1222 COVID-19 vaccine. Findings and caveats of the study: A reported finding is that nearly half of spike-specific TCRs target unmutated variant regions. Vaccine-associated CD4 TCRs ranged over spike, dominating at 160-218 and 743-854. Among those given AZD1222, only five or six were seropositive at baseline. Clonal diversity may have been underestimated in mostly white British donors.

Here immunoSEQ multiplex PCR was the method, and the copy in TCRdb shows in-frame clones only, minus some. This sample has about 190,000 clones, with approximately 92% found just once. The germline gives CDR1 SGDLS, CDR2 YYNGEE. The CDR3 covers 14 residues. V lost 0 bases, J lost 8 bases, and 9 bases lay in between. As concerns this clone: Its antigen is unidentified.

The sample consisted of peripheral blood, taken on day 0 of AZD1222 vaccination. The chain joins TRBV9 to TRBJ1-6; D call uncertain. The receptor was derived from an adult in good health. As DNA, the CDR3 is TGTGCCAGCAGCGTAGGAAGGGCGGATTCACCCCTCCACTTT. Protein sequence: CASSVGRADSPLHF.